This is a list of T cell receptor beta chains from one sample in a study of blood T cell repertoires in COVID-19. The protocol was immunoSEQ multiplex PCR, while the TCRdb copy is restricted to in-frame clones and leaves out a portion. The sample lists more than 85,000 clones, 84% occurring once. Sequencing used peripheral blood. These receptors were collected from a woman aged 45-59 years with acute or convalescent COVID-19. CDR3s include the opening cysteine and the closing phenylalanine or tryptophan. A D gene is named only where the DNA matches it firmly. Rows may omit the clone size; those that give it use once, few, many or a size class.

abundance | j_gene | v_gene | d_gene | CDR3nt | CDR3aa
few | TRBJ1-2 | TRBV27 | TRBD1 | TGTGCCAGCAGTTTATCTAACCCCGTCCCTTTAGGGGGCGGCTACACCTTC | CASSLSNPVPLGGGYTF
- | TRBJ2-7 | TRBV19 | - | TGTGCCAGTAGTAAACGTGCCCTAAACTACGAGCAGTACTTC | CASSKRALNYEQYF
- | TRBJ1-1 | TRBV30 | TRBD1 | TGTGCCTGGAACCCTGGACAGGGTGACACTGAAGCTTTCTTT | CAWNPGQGDTEAFF
- | TRBJ2-7 | TRBV4-2 | TRBD1 | TGTGCCAGCAGCCAAGTGGACAGGGGAGTCTACGAGCAGTACTTC | CASSQVDRGVYEQYF
- | TRBJ2-2 | TRBV6-5 | - | TGTGCCAGCAGCGGGGGATTAACCGGGGAGCTGTTTTTT | CASSGGLTGELFF
- | TRBJ2-7 | TRBV28 | - | TGTGCCAGCAGCCCTACGGGACTGACCCTCTACGAGCAGTACTTC | CASSPTGLTLYEQYF
- | TRBJ2-5 | TRBV18 | TRBD1 | TGTGCCAGCTCCAGGGGGCTCCGGGACAGGGGCCTAGAGACCCAGTACTTC | CASSRGLRDRGLETQYF
once | TRBJ1-1 | TRBV5-1 | - | TGCGCCAGCAGCTCGGGGCACAGGGACACTGAAGCTTTCTTT | CASSSGHRDTEAFF
- | TRBJ1-1 | TRBV9 | - | TGTGCCAGCAGCGCCAGCAGCGCGACTGAAGCTTTCTTT | CASSASSATEAFF
- | TRBJ2-3 | TRBV7-2 | - | TGTGCCAGCGGGAGGACTCCGCAGTATTTT | CASGRTPQYF
- | TRBJ1-2 | TRBV13 | - | TGTGCCAGCAGCTCTCTCCCAGTTTATGGCTACACCTTC | CASSSLPVYGYTF
- | TRBJ2-7 | TRBV5-1 | TRBD2 | TGCGCCAGCAGCGTACAATCTAGCGGATCCTACGAGCAGTACTTC | CASSVQSSGSYEQYF
- | TRBJ2-3 | TRBV28 | TRBD2 | TGTGCCAGCAGCACTGGACCCCGGGGGGGCCTCACAGATACGCAGTATTTT | CASSTGPRGGLTDTQYF
- | TRBJ2-7 | TRBV5-4 | TRBD1 | TGTGCCAGCAGCTCGAAGACAGGGGGCGACGAGCAGTACTTC | CASSSKTGGDEQYF
- | TRBJ1-2 | TRBV2 | TRBD1 | TGTGCCAGCAGTGAAGCTCGGCCGGGACAGGAGGATGGCTACACCTTC | CASSEARPGQEDGYTF
once | TRBJ1-1 | TRBV5-1 | - | TGCGCCAGCAGCTTGGTGGGGGCGCAGGGGCCTGAAGCTTTCTTT | CASSLVGAQGPEAFF
- | TRBJ2-3 | TRBV5-1 | TRBD2 | TGCGCCAGCAGCCTCCCGACTAGCGGGGGGGCGGCAGATACGCAGTATTTT | CASSLPTSGGAADTQYF
- | TRBJ1-1 | TRBV12-3/TRBV12-4 | - | TGTGCCAGCAGTGCGGACCGGGGGTCTGAAGCTTTCTTT | CASSADRGSEAFF
- | TRBJ2-3 | TRBV19 | TRBD2 | TGTGCCAGTAGTATGCAGCCGGGAGGTACGCAGTATTTT | CASSMQPGGTQYF
- | TRBJ2-5 | TRBV6-5 | - | TGTGCCAGCAGCCGGACAGCGCTAGAGACCCAGTACTTC | CASSRTALETQYF
- | TRBJ1-2 | TRBV5-4 | - | TGTGCCAGCAGCTTGGCTCAAGGAGGAGGCTACACCTTC | CASSLAQGGGYTF
- | TRBJ1-1 | TRBV10-3 | - | TGTGCCATCAGGACAGGTGCTGGGAACACTGAAGCTTTCTTT | CAIRTGAGNTEAFF
- | TRBJ2-7 | TRBV18 | - | TGTGCCAGCTCACCGGCCGTCTCACAAAATACTAAACAGTACTTC | CASSPAVSQNTKQYF
- | TRBJ1-2 | TRBV5-4 | TRBD1 | TGTGCCACCCAGGACAGGGGGTCTAACTATGGCTACACCTTC | CATQDRGSNYGYTF